The 32 T cell receptor beta chains below were found in one sample sequenced in a study of T cell responses to AZD1222 COVID-19 vaccine. Clones were read by immunoSEQ multiplex PCR, and TCRdb kept only the in-frame ones, dropping some. The table has tens of thousands of clones, about 82% seen once. The material sequenced was peripheral blood, taken 28 days after the second AZD1222 dose. Source of these receptors: an adult who received the AZD1222 COVID-19 vaccine.

The J gene is TRBJ2-6, the V gene TRBV27, with D possibly matching TRBD1 (6 bases). The CDR3 totals 16 residues. CDR1 is MNHEY, CDR2 SMNVEV, per germline (reference sequence). Trimming pared 3 bases from V and 2 bases from J, leaving 11 bases between. The CDR3 nucleotides read TGTGCCAGCAGTTTTCACAGGGTCCCTGGGGCCAACGTCCTGACTTTC. Amino acids: CASSFHRVPGANVLTF.

This sequence joins TRBV21-1 and TRBJ2-1; TRBD1 is the table's D call and was not checked against the DNA. TRBV21-1 is tagged as a pseudogene. This CDR3 has 12 amino acids. CDR3 in amino acids: CASSKGVGRRFF. Written as DNA, the CDR3 is TGTGCCAGCAGCAAGGGCGTTGGTAGAAGGTTCTTC.

The chain links TRBV6-2 or TRBV6-3 to TRBJ2-7, with D perhaps matching TRBD1 or TRBD2 (5 bases each). V dropped 5 bases and J dropped 3 bases, with 14 bases sitting between them. Germline assignment: CDR1 MNHEY and CDR2 SVGEGT. The CDR3 runs to 14 residues. The CDR3 nucleotides read TGTGCCAGCAGTGCCGGGACCTTTCTCTACGAGCAGTACTTC. This translates into CASSAGTFLYEQYF.

This clone was recorded a few times. The rearrangement links TRBV28 to TRBJ1-4; 7 bases agree with TRBD1. Germline CDR1 and CDR2: MDHEN and SYDVKM. With 6 bases clipped from V and 5 bases from J, the junction kept 9 bases outside the gene matches. The CDR3 extends over 15 amino acids. The DNA of the CDR3 is TGTGCCAGCAGGGAATCAGGGGGGGGGAATGAAAAACTGTTTTTT. Translated, it gives CASRESGGGNEKLFF.

The chain recombines TRBV7-6 with TRBJ1-2; D is possibly TRBD1 (6 bases). The ends were cut back, 0 bases at V and 5 bases at J, with 16 bases in the middle. Germline loops: CDR1 SGHVS, CDR2 FNYEAQ. This CDR3 region has 16 residues. DNA for the CDR3: TGTGCCAGCAGCTTAGCAGGGGGAGAGGTTATTTATGGCTACACCTTC. It codes for CASSLAGGEVIYGYTF.

V is TRBV30 and J is TRBJ2-5; tentatively, D is TRBD1 or TRBD2 (7 bases each). This CDR3 spans 14 amino acids. V lost 8 bases to trimming and J lost 4 bases, with 20 bases between them. Germline V CDR1 and CDR2: GTSNPN, SVGIG (reference sequence). DNA of the CDR3: TGTGCCAGGGGGCGGGGGCTGAAGGGAGAGACCCAGTACTTC. Translated, it gives CARGRGLKGETQYF. The variable domain in full, with the rest retrieved from reference TRBV30 and TRBJ2-5, is SQTIHQWPATLVQPVGSPLSLECTVEGTSNPNLYWYRQAAGRGLQLLFYSVGIGQISSEVPQNLSASRPQDRQFILSSKKLLLSDSGFYLCARGRGLKGETQYFGPGTRLLVL.

The chain links TRBV3-1 (or the pseudogene TRBV3-2) to TRBJ2-2; a possible D gene is TRBD2 (5 bases). Trimming left V 1 base short and J 8 bases short, with 11 bases between. This CDR3 has 14 residues. Germline values: CDR1 LGHDT, CDR2 YNNKEL (reference sequence). For the CDR3, the DNA is TGTGCCAGCAGCCAAGGGAGCGGTGCAGGGGAGCTGTTTTTT. Translation gives CASSQGSGAGELFF.

The V call is TRBV7-2, the J call TRBJ1-2, with 7 bases lining up with TRBD1. Losses at the gene ends were 3 bases for V and 8 bases for J; bases not matched to a gene: 12. This CDR3 comprises 15 residues. Looked up from germline, CDR1 is SGHTA and CDR2 is FQGNSA. The CDR3: CASSFRTGPDGGYTF. In DNA, the CDR3 is TGTGCCAGCAGCTTCCGGACAGGTCCCGACGGGGGCTACACCTTC.

The chain carries TRBV4-3 and TRBJ2-2; a possible D gene is TRBD1 (5 bases). Per the germline V gene, CDR1 is LGHNA and CDR2 is YSLEER. This CDR3 spans 14 amino acids. V lost 1 base and J 6 bases, leaving 9 bases between the germline ends. The CDR3 region has the DNA TGCGCCAGCAGCCAAGTAGGGGCAGCCGGGGAGCTGTTTTTT. As protein: CASSQVGAAGELFF.

The V call is TRBV5-6, the J call TRBJ1-2, with D perhaps matching TRBD1 (6 bases). Germline V gene lookup returns CDR1 SGHDT and CDR2 YYEEEE. Trimming shortened V by 0 bases and J by 8 bases, and 11 bases separated the two germline ends. This CDR3 region has 13 residues. CDR3 coding DNA: TGTGCCAGCAGCTTGGGCAGGGGCCGAGGCTACACCTTC. Translation gives CASSLGRGRGYTF.

The chain links TRBV9 to TRBJ1-5; D unresolved. Germline assignment: CDR1 SGDLS and CDR2 YYNGEE. The CDR3 consists of 13 residues. Trimming shortened V by 0 bases and J by 4 bases, and 5 bases separated the two germline ends. The CDR3, as DNA: TGTGCCAGCAGCGTAGGAGTTAATCAGCCCCAGCATTTT. Protein sequence: CASSVGVNQPQHF.

J is TRBJ2-1 and V is TRBV4-1, with 11 bases fitting TRBD2. Germline values: CDR1 MGHRA, CDR2 YSYEKL. Losses at the gene ends were 0 bases for V and 10 bases for J; bases not matched to a gene: 11. CDR3 length equals 17 residues. The CDR3 spells CASSQDLETSGIGEQFF. Here the CDR3 DNA reads TGCGCCAGCAGCCAAGATCTAGAGACTAGCGGGATCGGCGAGCAGTTCTTC.

The chain links TRBV5-8 to TRBJ2-7; 8 nucleotides agree with TRBD1. Trimming at V came to 0 bases and at J to 5 bases, leaving 4 bases not matched to a gene. Germline V gene data show CDR1 as SGHTS and CDR2 as YDEGEE. CDR3 length equals 14 residues. This CDR3 reads CASSLGQGLNEQYF. CDR3 nucleotides: TGTGCCAGCAGCTTGGGACAGGGGCTCAACGAGCAGTACTTC.

V is TRBV18 and J is TRBJ2-3; possibly TRBD2 for D (6 bases). This CDR3 region has 18 residues. The germline CDR1 and CDR2 sequences are KGHSH and LQKENI. The V end was cut by 1 base, the J end by 0 bases, with 17 bases between. The CDR3 nucleotides are TGTGCCAGCTCACCACAACTGGCGGTAGGAGGGAGCACAGATACGCAGTATTTT. As protein: CASSPQLAVGGSTDTQYF.

Regarding this clone: The junction shows a germline mismatch at one end, possibly a read error. This chain connects TRBV7-7 to TRBJ2-2; a possible D gene is TRBD2 (6 bases). This CDR3 has 16 amino acids. The germline V gene has CDR1 SSHAT and CDR2 FNYEAQ (reference sequence). This chain's CDR3 is CASSSRRGENTGELFF. CDR3 nucleotides: TGTGCTAGCAGCTCAAGGCGGGGAGAGAACACCGGGGAGCTGTTTTTT.

The chain recombines TRBV7-9 with TRBJ2-3, with D perhaps matching TRBD1 or TRBD2 (5 bases each). The germline V gene encodes CDR1 SEHNR and CDR2 FQNEAQ (reference sequence). Trimming cost V 5 bases and J 1 base, with 13 bases left between them. The CDR3 is 15 amino acids. CDR3 in DNA: TGTGCCAGCAGCGGGGGTTTGAGCCGCACAGATACGCAGTATTTT. It yields the protein CASSGGLSRTDTQYF. The complete variable domain, with remaining parts taken from reference TRBV7-9 and TRBJ2-3, reads DTGVSQNPRHKITKRGQNVTFRCDPISEHNRLYWYRQTLGQGPEFLTYFQNEAQLEKSRLLSDRFSAERPKGSFSTLEIQRTEQGDSAMYLCASSGGLSRTDTQYFGPGTRLTVL.

This clone has more than one count but fewer than ten. J is TRBJ2-1 and V is TRBV28, with a weak D call TRBD1 (5 bases). The germline V gene has CDR1 MDHEN and CDR2 SYDVKM. Trimming left V 5 bases short and J 9 bases short, with 26 bases between. This CDR3 is 17 amino acids long. The CDR3 loop is CASSPSERRRVLGEQFF. CDR3 nucleotide sequence: TGTGCCAGCAGTCCCTCGGAGAGGCGCAGGGTATTAGGTGAGCAGTTCTTC. Drawing the rest from reference TRBV28 and TRBJ2-1, the complete variable domain is DVKVTQSSRYLVKRTGEKVFLECVQDMDHENMFWYRQDPGLGLRLIYFSYDVKMKEKGDIPEGYSVSREKKERFSLILESASTNQTSMYLCASSPSERRRVLGEQFFGPGTRLTVL.

V is TRBV6-1 and J is TRBJ1-1, with a weak D call TRBD1 (5 bases). Germline V lookup: CDR1 MNHNS, CDR2 SASEGT. This CDR3 spans 15 amino acids. Trimming removed 2 bases from V and 1 base from J, with 11 bases in between. The CDR3 bases are TGTGCCAGCAGTGAATTTTGGAGGGGGAACACTGAAGCTTTCTTT. Translation gives CASSEFWRGNTEAFF.

The chain recombines TRBV9 with TRBJ2-7, with D perhaps TRBD1 (5 bases). The length of the CDR3 is 11 residues. Trimming removed 3 bases from V and 4 bases from J, with 5 bases in between. Germline values: CDR1 SGDLS, CDR2 YYNGEE. The CDR3 DNA is TGTGCCAGCAGCGCAGGGTACGAGCAGTACTTC. Translating gives CASSAGYEQYF.

This sequence joins TRBV15 and TRBJ2-7, with 7 bases matching TRBD1. This CDR3 has 15 amino acids. J lost 7 bases, V lost 5 bases, and 14 bases had no gene match. Germline V lookup: CDR1 LNHNV, CDR2 YYDKDF (reference sequence). CDR3 DNA: TGTGCCACCAGCGCGCGTAGACAGGGAACTCAGGAGCAGTACTTC. Residues: CATSARRQGTQEQYF.

This clone has only one observation. V gene TRBV5-1 combines with J gene TRBJ2-2; D gene unclear. V was shortened by 1 base and J by 1 base, with 5 bases between the two germline ends. The length of the CDR3 is 14 residues. CDR1 SGHRS and CDR2 YFSETQ come from the germline V gene. The CDR3, as DNA: TGCGCCAGCAGCTTGTCTTTGAACACCGGGGAGCTGTTTTTT. Protein: CASSLSLNTGELFF.

This chain joins TRBV30 and TRBJ1-5, with D hard to call. The ends were cut back, 1 base at V and 2 bases at J, with 6 bases in the middle. There are 13 residues in the CDR3. In germline, CDR1 is GTSNPN, CDR2 SVGIG (reference sequence). CDR3 bases: TGTGCCTGGAGTGCACTCGGCAATCAGCCCCAGCATTTT. This sequence encodes CAWSALGNQPQHF. The full variable domain, completed using reference TRBV30 and TRBJ1-5, is SQTIHQWPATLVQPVGSPLSLECTVEGTSNPNLYWYRQAAGRGLQLLFYSVGIGQISSEVPQNLSASRPQDRQFILSSKKLLLSDSGFYLCAWSALGNQPQHFGDGTRLSIL.

The rearrangement joins TRBV7-2 to TRBJ2-3; D ambiguous. This CDR3 is 13 amino acids long. The germline V gene has CDR1 SGHTA and CDR2 FQGNSA. The V end was cut by 6 bases, the J end by 2 bases, with 9 bases between. CDR3 coding DNA: TGTGCCAGCAGACTGAGACCCACAGATACGCAGTATTTT. It specifies CASRLRPTDTQYF.

This chain joins TRBV5-5 and TRBJ2-6; possibly TRBD1 for D (6 bases). V was trimmed by 1 base and J by 2 bases, leaving 10 bases between them. CDR1 is SGHKS and CDR2 is YYEKEE in the germline V gene (reference sequence). There are 16 residues in the CDR3. This CDR3 is CASSLLTGTGANVLTF. The DNA of the CDR3 is TGTGCCAGCAGCTTGCTGACAGGTACTGGGGCCAACGTCCTGACTTTC. Supplemented by reference TRBV5-5 and TRBJ2-6, the full variable domain reads DAGVTQSPTHLIKTRGQQVTLRCSPISGHKSVSWYQQVLGQGPQFIFQYYEKEERGRGNFPDRFSARQFPNYSSELNVNALLLGDSALYLCASSLLTGTGANVLTFGAGSRLTVL.

The genes are TRBV19 and TRBJ1-5; TRBD1 matches 9 bases. The CDR3 contains 18 residues. V lost 9 bases and J lost 2; bases outside the gene matches: 17. Germline V gives CDR1 LNHDA, CDR2 SQIVND (reference sequence). The CDR3: CASLPGQGPTGGNQPQHF. The CDR3 nucleotides are TGTGCCAGCCTGCCGGGACAGGGCCCCACGGGCGGCAATCAGCCCCAGCATTTT. Looking up the rest from reference TRBV19 and TRBJ1-5 gives the full variable domain: DGGITQSPKYLFRKEGQNVTLSCEQNLNHDAMYWYRQDPGQGLRLIYYSQIVNDFQKGDIAEGYSVSREKKESFPLTVTSAQKNPTAFYLCASLPGQGPTGGNQPQHFGDGTRLSIL.

CDR3 DNA sequence: TGCGCCAGCAGTCAGGTCACAGATACGCAGTATTTT. Translating gives CASSQVTDTQYF. J is TRBJ2-3 and V is TRBV5-1; no reliable D call. Germline V gene lookup returns CDR1 SGHRS and CDR2 YFSETQ. The CDR3 sequence is 12 residues long. V was cut by 5 bases and J by 2 bases, with 6 bases left in between.

This clone has only one observation. This sequence joins TRBV7-8 and TRBJ2-2; no reliable D call. Germline values: CDR1 SGHVS, CDR2 FQNEAQ. V shed 10 bases and J shed 3 bases, with 12 bases lying between them. The CDR3 sequence is 13 residues long. In nucleotides, the CDR3 is TGTGCCACCAAGTCGGAGTACACCGGGGAGCTGTTTTTT. Amino acids: CATKSEYTGELFF.

The chain couples TRBV7-3 to TRBJ2-7, with D hard to call. Looked up from germline, CDR1 is SGHTA and CDR2 is FQGTGA. The V gene lost 2 bases and the J gene lost 5 bases, with 13 bases spanning the gap. The CDR3 extends over 14 amino acids. CDR3 sequence reads: CASSLSAPAHEQYF. DNA for the CDR3: TGTGCCAGCAGCTTATCAGCCCCGGCCCACGAGCAGTACTTC.

This clone turned up a few times. This rearrangement joins TRBV28 to TRBJ1-5; no firm D call. Germline CDR1 reads MDHEN; CDR2 reads SYDVKM. Trimming took 6 bases from V and 9 from J, leaving 18 bases between them. This CDR3 contains 14 residues. In DNA form, the CDR3 reads TGTGCCAGCAGGTCGGATCGGGTAGGTTGGCCCCAGCATTTT. Translating gives CASRSDRVGWPQHF.

This clone has more than one count but fewer than ten. The CDR3 sequence is CASSWRVDGELFF. The CDR3 DNA sequence: TGCGCCAGCAGCTGGAGAGTTGACGGGGAGCTGTTTTTT. This chain links TRBV5-1 with TRBJ2-2; no firm D call. Trimming left V 3 bases short and J 7 bases short, with 10 bases between. The CDR3 contains 13 residues. Germline lookup yields CDR1 SGHRS and CDR2 YFSETQ.

A note on this clone: Compared with germline, one end of the junction differs, possibly owing to a read error. The chain has TRBV7-2 and TRBJ2-7; TRBD2 is a possible D gene (5 bases). The length of the CDR3 is 16 residues. Germline CDR1 reads SGHTA; CDR2 reads FQGNSA. CDR3 sequence: CASSLAHPAASYEQYF. CDR3 in DNA: TGTGCCAGCAGCCTAGCACATCCGGCTGCGTCCTACGAGCAGTACTTC.

This clone appeared once. The V and J genes are TRBV28 and TRBJ1-2; D is ambiguous. The CDR3 is 17 residues long. The ends were cut back, 2 bases at V and 6 bases at J, with 22 bases in the middle. From germline, CDR1 is MDHEN and CDR2 SYDVKM. CDR3 sequence (DNA): TGTGCCAGCAGTTTAACGGCGCCCGAACTCCGGGTAGATGGCTACACCTTC. It encodes CASSLTAPELRVDGYTF.